The clone carrying this T cell receptor (beta chain) turned up a few times. Its specificity is not known. The sample belongs to a study of response to subunit inactivated influenza vaccine. In TCRdb, the RT-PCR reads were re-called with MiXCR into one record per CDR3 protein. The sample lists hundreds of thousands of distinct CDR3 sequences, around 14% occurring once. Germline values: CDR1 MNHNS, CDR2 SASEGT. This CDR3 spans 14 amino acids. Deletions cut 8 bases from V and 4 bases from J, with 15 bases between. Overall study findings and caveats: Authors suggested seasonal influenza vaccinations each recruit few new T cells.

This chain uses TRBV6-1 with TRBJ2-1; unclear D gene. The sample here was PBMCs from blood, taken approximately 15 days before vaccination. This clonotype was obtained from a man in his fifties who received an inactivated influenza vaccine. As DNA, the CDR3 is TGTGCCAGCTTGGCCTATTTGGGGTACAATGAGCAGTTCTTC. Encoded protein: CASLAYLGYNEQFF.